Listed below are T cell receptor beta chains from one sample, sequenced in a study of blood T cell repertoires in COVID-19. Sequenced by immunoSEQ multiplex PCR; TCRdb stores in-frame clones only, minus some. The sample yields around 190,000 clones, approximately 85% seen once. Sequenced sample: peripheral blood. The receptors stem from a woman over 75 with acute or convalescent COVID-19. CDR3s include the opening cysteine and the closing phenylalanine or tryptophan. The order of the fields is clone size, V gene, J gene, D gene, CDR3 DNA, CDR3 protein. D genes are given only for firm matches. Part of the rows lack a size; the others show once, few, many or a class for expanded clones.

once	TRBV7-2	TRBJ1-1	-	TGTGCCAGCAGCTTCTCCGGGACATTGAACACTGAAGCTTTCTTT	CASSFSGTLNTEAFF
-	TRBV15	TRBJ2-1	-	TGTGCCACCAGCAGGGGGGCGGGAGCCCCGCTTGATGAGCAGTTCTTC	CATSRGAGAPLDEQFF
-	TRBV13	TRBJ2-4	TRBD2	TGTGCCAGCAGCTACCGGAGCGGGAGGGCAACGGACATTCAGTACTTC	CASSYRSGRATDIQYF
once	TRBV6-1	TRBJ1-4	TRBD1	TGTGCCAGCAGTGATGACAGGGGATGGGGTGAAAAACTGTTTTTT	CASSDDRGWGEKLFF
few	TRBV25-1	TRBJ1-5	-	TGTGCCAGCAGTGAAGCCAGGGCTTTCAATCAGCCCCAGCATTTT	CASSEARAFNQPQHF
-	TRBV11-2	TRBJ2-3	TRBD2	TGTGCCAGCAGCTCTGGGACTAGCGGGAGGGGAAGCACAGATACGCAGTATTTT	CASSSGTSGRGSTDTQYF
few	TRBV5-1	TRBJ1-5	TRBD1	TGCGCCAGCAGCTTACAGGGGGGAAATCAGCCCCAGCATTTT	CASSLQGGNQPQHF
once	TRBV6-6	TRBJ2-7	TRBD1	TGTGCGACCTACCACGGGACAGGGTGGTACGAGCAGTACTTC	CATYHGTGWYEQYF
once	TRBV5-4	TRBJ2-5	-	TGTGCCAGCAGCTCTAGGAGGCTAGAGACCCAGTACTTC	CASSSRRLETQYF
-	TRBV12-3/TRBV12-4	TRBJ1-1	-	TGTGCCAGCAGTTTACCCCCCGGGGCTGAAGCTTTCTTT	CASSLPPGAEAFF
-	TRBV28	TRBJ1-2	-	TGTGCCAGCAGTCGAGCTAACTATGGCTACACCTTC	CASSRANYGYTF
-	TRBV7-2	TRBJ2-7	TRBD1	TGTGCCAGCAGCTCCACCGGGACAGGGGGCTACGAGCAGTACTTC	CASSSTGTGGYEQYF
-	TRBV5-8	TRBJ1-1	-	TGTGCCAGCAGCTATGGGCAAACCGAAGCTTTCTTT	CASSYGQTEAFF
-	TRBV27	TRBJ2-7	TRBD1	TGTGCCAGCAGTTTATCCGGACAGGGTTTCCACGAGCAGTACTTC	CASSLSGQGFHEQYF
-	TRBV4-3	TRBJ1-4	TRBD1	TGCGCCAGCAGCCAAGATGGAACCAACAGGGGAAGGAATGAAAAACTGTTTTTT	CASSQDGTNRGRNEKLFF
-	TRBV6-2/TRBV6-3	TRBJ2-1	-	TGTGCCAGCAGTTCCCGGGGTAGTGGTAATGAGCAGTTCTTC	CASSSRGSGNEQFF
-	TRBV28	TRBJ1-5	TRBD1	TGTGCCAGCGGGACAGGCAATCAGCCCCAGCATTTT	CASGTGNQPQHF
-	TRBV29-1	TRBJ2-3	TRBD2	TGCAGCGCCGCCCCGGGACTAGCGGGAGGGCCGGGAATTTACTCAGATACGCAGTATTTT	CSAAPGLAGGPGIYSDTQYF
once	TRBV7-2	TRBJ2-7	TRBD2	TGTGCCAGCAGCCCACTAGCGGGAAATGTGAAGCAGTACTTC	CASSPLAGNVKQYF
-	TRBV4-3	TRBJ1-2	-	TGCGCCAGCAGCCAAGTAGTTAGGGGATTTGGCTACACCTTC	CASSQVVRGFGYTF
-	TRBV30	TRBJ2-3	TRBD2	TGTGCCTGGAGGGCACCGGGACTAGCGGCTCGGTCCCCTTTTACAGATACGCAGTATTTT	CAWRAPGLAARSPFTDTQYF
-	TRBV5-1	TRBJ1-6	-	TGCGCCAGCAGCCCAGACAGGCTAAATTCACCCCTCCACTTT	CASSPDRLNSPLHF
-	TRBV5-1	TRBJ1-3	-	TGCGCCAGCAGCTTTGACAGGCCCCCTGGAAACACCATATATTTT	CASSFDRPPGNTIYF
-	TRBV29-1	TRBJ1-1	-	TGCAGCGTTGGTTCGGGGGTAAACACTGAAGCTTTCTTT	CSVGSGVNTEAFF
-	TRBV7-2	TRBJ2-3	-	TGTGCCAGCAGGGCAGTGGCTAGCACAGATACGCAGTATTTT	CASRAVASTDTQYF
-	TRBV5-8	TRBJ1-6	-	TGTGCCAGCAGCTGGACCCGACGGGGATCCTATAATTCACCCCTCCACTTT	CASSWTRRGSYNSPLHF
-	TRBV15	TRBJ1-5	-	TGTGCCACAGCGGGAGGCTACAATCAGCCCCAGCATTTT	CATAGGYNQPQHF
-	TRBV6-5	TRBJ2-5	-	TGTGCCAGCAGGGGGGCGTCGTATGAGACCCAGTACTTC	CASRGASYETQYF
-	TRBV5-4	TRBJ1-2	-	TGTGCCAGCAGCTTGGGAACGCTATGGTACACCTTC	CASSLGTLWYTF
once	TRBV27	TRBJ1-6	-	TGTGCCAGCAGTTTACAGGGGAGCTCCTATAATTCACCCCTCCACTTT	CASSLQGSSYNSPLHF
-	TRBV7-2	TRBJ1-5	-	TGTGCCAGCAGCTTAGTGGGGGGGGCTTCCGTAGATCAGCCCCAGCATTTT	CASSLVGGASVDQPQHF
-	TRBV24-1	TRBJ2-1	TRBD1	TGTGCCACCAGTGACCCTACAACAGGGGCCAATAGGAATGAGCAGTTCTTC	CATSDPTTGANRNEQFF
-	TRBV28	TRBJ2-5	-	TGTGCCAGCAGTTTAGCAGGGTTGGAGACCCAGTACTTC	CASSLAGLETQYF
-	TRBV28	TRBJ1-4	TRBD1	TGTGCCAGCAGTCAGCTAGGGACAGGGAATGAAAAACTGTTTTTT	CASSQLGTGNEKLFF
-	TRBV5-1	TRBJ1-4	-	TGCGCCAGCAGCTACGGGAGCGGAAATGAAAAACTGTTTTTT	CASSYGSGNEKLFF
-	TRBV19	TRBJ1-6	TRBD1	TGTGCCAGTAGTATTCAGGGGGTGAATTCACCCCTCCACTTT	CASSIQGVNSPLHF
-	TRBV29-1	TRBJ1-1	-	TGCAGCGTTCACGGTCCGGGTCCGGAAGCTTTCTTT	CSVHGPGPEAFF
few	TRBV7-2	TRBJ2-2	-	TGTGCCAGCAGCCTTAGAGGAGGGGCCGGGGAGCTGTTTTTT	CASSLRGGAGELFF
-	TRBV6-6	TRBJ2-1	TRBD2	TGTGCCAGCGGCCCCCCAGGCGGGAGGAATGAGCAGTTCTTC	CASGPPGGRNEQFF
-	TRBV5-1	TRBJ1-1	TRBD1	TGCGCCAGCAGCCACAGGGGGCGCAAGGCTGAAGCTTTCTTT	CASSHRGRKAEAFF
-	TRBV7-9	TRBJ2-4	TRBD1	TGTGCCAGCAGCTTTGGGACAGAAAGAAACATTCAGTACTTC	CASSFGTERNIQYF
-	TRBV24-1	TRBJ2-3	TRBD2	TGTGCCACCAGTGATCTCCCGGGACTAGGGAGAAGCACAGATACGCAGTATTTT	CATSDLPGLGRSTDTQYF
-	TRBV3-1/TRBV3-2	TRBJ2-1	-	TGTGCCAGCAGCCAAGTTCTCCCTTCCTCCAATGAGCAGTTCTTC	CASSQVLPSSNEQFF
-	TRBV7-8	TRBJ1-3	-	TGTGCCAGCAGCTTAGCAGGGAGTGGAAACACCATATATTTT	CASSLAGSGNTIYF
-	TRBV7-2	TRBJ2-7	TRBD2	TGTGCCAGCAGCTTAGACGGGGGGGCCTACGAGCAGTACTTC	CASSLDGGAYEQYF
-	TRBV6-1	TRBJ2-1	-	TGTGCCAGCAGTGAGGGCCGGAACAATGAGCAGTTCTTC	CASSEGRNNEQFF
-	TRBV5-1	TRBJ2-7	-	TGCGCCAGCAGGTTGGATACAGGCCCACCTTACGAGCAGTACTTC	CASRLDTGPPYEQYF
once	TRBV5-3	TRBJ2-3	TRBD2	TGTGCCAGAAGCCTATACTTAGGCAGTAGCGGGCCTCCCTCAGATACGCAGTATTTT	CARSLYLGSSGPPSDTQYF
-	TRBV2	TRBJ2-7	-	TGTGCCAGCAGTGAAGCGCTTGGAGTTCTGGAGCAGTACTTC	CASSEALGVLEQYF
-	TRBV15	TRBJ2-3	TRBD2	TGTGCCACCTGCCTAGCGGGAGGAGATACGCAGTATTTT	CATCLAGGDTQYF
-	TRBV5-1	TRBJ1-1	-	TGCGCCAGCAGCTTGGCGGCAGGGGACCCGAACACTGAAGCTTTCTTT	CASSLAAGDPNTEAFF
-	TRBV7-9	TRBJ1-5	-	TGTGCCAGCAGCTCAGGAGGGGCTTCGAACAATCAGCCCCAGCATTTT	CASSSGGASNNQPQHF
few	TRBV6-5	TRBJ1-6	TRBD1	TGTGCCAGCCTAGGGGGCGCGGATTCACCCCTCCACTTT	CASLGGADSPLHF
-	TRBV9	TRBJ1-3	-	TGTGCCAGCAGCGCCATGGGACTCTCTGGAAACACCATATATTTT	CASSAMGLSGNTIYF
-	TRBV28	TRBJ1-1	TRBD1	TGTGCCAGCAATCCGCCGAGAGGGACAGGGAACACTGAAGCTTTCTTT	CASNPPRGTGNTEAFF
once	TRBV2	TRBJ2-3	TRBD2	TGTGCCAGCAGCGGACTAGCGGGAGATTTAGATACGCAGTATTTT	CASSGLAGDLDTQYF
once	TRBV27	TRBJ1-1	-	TGTGCCAGCAGTTTAGTGAGGCAGGGCTCTGAAGCTTTCTTT	CASSLVRQGSEAFF